The rows below give T cell receptor beta chains drawn from one sample of a study of human T cells and chemical hapten exposure. TCRdb ran MiXCR on the RACE reads and lists one entry per CDR3 protein. The sample shows a few hundred thousand distinct CDR3 sequences, 5% to 6.5% of them seen only once. The sample in question was whole blood, obtained in connection with sensitization to the hapten diphenylcyclopropenone (DPC). The receptors here all came from a woman aged 18-35 years with alopecia areata. Some clones in this sample may be carry-over from other donors' samples. CDR3s include the opening cysteine and the closing phenylalanine or tryptophan. A D gene is named only where the DNA matches it firmly. Rows may omit the clone size; those that give it use once, few, many or a size class.

len	j_gene	abundance	v_gene	d_gene	CDR3aa	CDR3nt
14	TRBJ2-7	many	TRBV11-1	.	CASSLEPATYEQYF	TGTGCCAGCAGCTTAGAGCCAGCCACCTACGAGCAGTACTTC
16	TRBJ1-2	many	TRBV27	.	CASSFSGSLPNYGYTF	TGTGCCAGCAGTTTTTCAGGGTCTTTACCAAACTATGGCTACACCTTC
15	TRBJ2-3	many	TRBV4-3	.	CASSQDGSLTDTQYF	TGCGCCAGCAGCCAAGATGGATCCCTCACAGATACGCAGTATTTT
17	TRBJ2-5	many	TRBV20-1	TRBD2	CSARYLGLAGGQETQYF	TGCAGTGCTAGATACTTGGGACTAGCGGGGGGTCAAGAGACCCAGTACTTC
15	TRBJ1-2	few	TRBV4-3	TRBD1	CASSQATGTGYGYTF	TGCGCCAGCAGCCAAGCTACTGGGACAGGGTATGGCTACACCTTC
16	TRBJ2-3	many	TRBV11-3	TRBD1	CASSSRTGRGTDTQYF	TGTGCCAGCAGCTCCCGGACAGGCCGCGGCACAGATACGCAGTATTTT
15	TRBJ2-1	many	TRBV24-1	.	CATSASRDNYNEQFF	TGTGCCACCAGTGCTTCCCGGGACAACTACAATGAGCAGTTCTTC
12	TRBJ1-1	few	TRBV29-1	.	CSGGEANTEAFF	TGCAGCGGTGGGGAGGCGAACACTGAAGCTTTCTTT
18	TRBJ2-5	.	TRBV12-3/TRBV12-4	TRBD2	CASSLSPGLAGGRETQYF	TGTGCCAGCAGTTTAAGTCCCGGACTAGCGGGGGGGCGTGAGACCCAGTACTTC
13	TRBJ2-1	many	TRBV20-1	TRBD2	CSASGGDNNEQFF	TGCAGTGCTAGCGGGGGGGATAACAATGAGCAGTTCTTC
15	TRBJ2-6	many	TRBV11-1	.	CASSLADSGANVLTF	TGTGCCAGCAGCTTAGCCGACTCTGGGGCCAACGTCCTGACTTTC
14	TRBJ2-5	few	TRBV7-8	TRBD1	CASSQDRVQETQYF	TGTGCCAGCAGCCAGGACAGGGTACAAGAGACCCAGTACTTC
12	TRBJ2-3	.	TRBV14	.	CASSQVGNTQYF	TGTGCCAGCAGCCAAGTTGGAAATACGCAGTATTTT
15	TRBJ2-1	.	TRBV9	.	CASGVEGNPGVEQFF	TGTGCCAGCGGCGTAGAAGGCAACCCAGGGGTTGAGCAGTTCTTC
15	TRBJ2-3	many	TRBV18	.	CASSPTQQGTDTQYF	TGTGCCAGCTCACCCACTCAACAGGGCACAGATACGCAGTATTTT
12	TRBJ2-2	few	TRBV29-1	.	CSVVLERGRLFF	TGCAGCGTTGTCTTGGAGAGGGGCCGGCTGTTTTTT
13	TRBJ2-3	few	TRBV6-5	.	CASRGDSTDTQYF	TGTGCCAGCAGAGGAGATTCCACAGATACGCAGTATTTT
15	TRBJ2-4	.	TRBV20-1	TRBD2	CSAGLGGELGNIQYF	TGCAGTGCTGGCCTTGGGGGGGAATTGGGCAACATTCAGTACTTC
14	TRBJ1-1	few	TRBV3-1	.	CASSQADRSTEAFF	TGTGCCAGCAGCCAAGCGGACAGATCCACTGAAGCTTTCTTT
11	TRBJ2-1	few	TRBV6-5	.	CASSYGTEQFF	TGTGCCAGCAGTTACGGAACGGAGCAGTTCTTC